The present T cell receptor (beta chain) was sequenced within a study of OX40 agonist ivuxolimab in advanced cancers. About the research overall: Head and neck, renal cell, melanoma or hepatocellular carcinoma were the cancers that dose-escalation patients had.

With 5 bases removed from V and 4 bases from J, the gap between germline ends came to 11 bases. The CDR3 runs 13 residues. Germline V gene sequence: CDR1 MNHEY, CDR2 SVGAGI. Study-wide findings and caveats: More expanded clones were found, on average, in CD8+ than in CD4+ T cells.

TCRdb keeps only in-frame clones here, not all; method: immunoSEQ multiplex PCR. This sample carries 45,000 to 60,000 clones, roughly 93% of them seen once, and the ten largest clones take around 24%. As for this clone: What it binds is unknown.

Prior autoimmune disease or systemic immunosuppression barred patients. The starting material was CD4+ or CD8+ T cells sorted from blood, obtained in a trial of the OX40 agonist ivuxolimab. This clonotype was obtained from an adult with an advanced solid tumor such as melanoma, head and neck, liver or kidney cancer. V gene TRBV6-5 combines with J gene TRBJ1-2; D unclear. The CDR3 bases are TGTGCCAGCAGTATCGACAAGGTCTATGGCTACACCTTC. Its translation is CASSIDKVYGYTF.